This T cell receptor (beta chain) was captured by sequencing in a study of shared clonotypes between healthy human individuals. V lost 0 bases and J lost 4, with 13 bases in between. CDR3 length: 15 residues. Per the germline V gene, CDR1 is LNHNV and CDR2 is YYDKDF (reference sequence). Study results and caveats: The naive CD4 repertoires of several donors were compared, and roughly 5.1% of clonotypes were shared.

A note on this clone: The antigen is undetermined.

At a deep level, the assay was run. As originally analysed: ImmunoSEQ yielded junction-only sequences lacking quality scores, so filtering differed. Profiled with immunoSEQ multiplex PCR; TCRdb holds only in-frame clones, not every one. The V and J calls and clone size were taken over from that table, and D and trimming were inferred from the DNA. The table lists about 2 million clones, roughly 94% of them singletons. The clonotype originates from a man younger than 35 in good health. V is TRBV15 and J is TRBJ2-7; D is possibly TRBD2 (5 bases). Sequenced sample: naive CD4+ T cells sorted from blood. Subset reported: CD45RA+ positively selected. CDR3 sequence (DNA): TGTGCCACCAGCAGAGATCCGGGGAAAGCGTACGAGCAGTACTTC. Translating gives CATSRDPGKAYEQYF.